These T cell receptor beta chains were read from a single sample in a study of blood T cell repertoires in COVID-19. Using immunoSEQ multiplex PCR, the repertoire was profiled, and TCRdb retains in-frame clones only, with some absent. The sample lists 100,000 to 150,000 clones, approximately 74% occurring once. The specimen was peripheral blood. The receptors here all came from a woman aged 70-85 years with acute or convalescent COVID-19. Each CDR3 is given with its conserved first and last residue. Each record gives: D gene, V gene, J gene, clone size, CDR3 protein, CDR3 DNA. D genes are given only for firm matches. Clone sizes are given selectively: once, few, many, or a class where the clone is expanded.

d_gene: TRBD1; v_gene: TRBV7-8; j_gene: TRBJ2-5; abundance: -; CDR3aa: CASISGSLTGVMETQYF; CDR3nt: TGTGCCAGCATCTCGGGGAGCCTGACAGGGGTGATGGAGACCCAGTACTTC
d_gene: TRBD2; v_gene: TRBV10-3; j_gene: TRBJ2-2; abundance: -; CDR3aa: CAIRAGDTGELFF; CDR3nt: TGTGCCATTAGAGCGGGAGACACCGGGGAGCTGTTTTTT
d_gene: TRBD1; v_gene: TRBV7-8; j_gene: TRBJ1-4; abundance: -; CDR3aa: CASSLTGINEKLFF; CDR3nt: TGTGCCAGCAGCTTGACAGGGATTAATGAAAAACTGTTTTTT
d_gene: TRBD1; v_gene: TRBV5-4; j_gene: TRBJ1-4; abundance: -; CDR3aa: CASSLDQGDEKLFF; CDR3nt: TGTGCCAGCAGCTTGGACCAGGGGGATGAAAAACTGTTTTTT
d_gene: -; v_gene: TRBV29-1; j_gene: TRBJ1-5; abundance: few; CDR3aa: CSVASGRNQPQHF; CDR3nt: TGCAGCGTTGCGTCAGGGCGCAATCAGCCCCAGCATTTT
d_gene: TRBD1; v_gene: TRBV5-8; j_gene: TRBJ1-1; abundance: -; CDR3aa: CASSLYRGGNTEAFF; CDR3nt: TGTGCCAGCAGCCTGTACAGGGGTGGAAACACTGAAGCTTTCTTT
d_gene: -; v_gene: TRBV6-2/TRBV6-3; j_gene: TRBJ2-1; abundance: -; CDR3aa: CASSYGWSYEQFF; CDR3nt: TGTGCCAGCAGTTACGGCTGGAGCTATGAGCAGTTCTTC
d_gene: TRBD1; v_gene: TRBV29-1; j_gene: TRBJ2-7; abundance: -; CDR3aa: CSVQPGQGSYEQYF; CDR3nt: TGCAGCGTTCAGCCGGGACAGGGGTCCTACGAGCAGTACTTC
d_gene: TRBD2; v_gene: TRBV5-1; j_gene: TRBJ2-7; abundance: once; CDR3aa: CASSLQAGVSYEQYF; CDR3nt: TGCGCCAGCAGCCTCCAAGCGGGAGTTTCCTACGAGCAGTACTTC
d_gene: -; v_gene: TRBV2; j_gene: TRBJ2-7; abundance: -; CDR3aa: CASLTSYEQYF; CDR3nt: TGTGCCAGCCTGACTTCCTACGAGCAGTACTTC
d_gene: TRBD1; v_gene: TRBV4-3; j_gene: TRBJ2-3; abundance: -; CDR3aa: CASSQGQGSAQYF; CDR3nt: TGCGCCAGCAGCCAGGGACAGGGGAGTGCGCAGTATTTT